This TCR beta chain was obtained from a study of cytomegalovirus exposure and HLA in healthy donors. Study observations and caveats: Reports described diagnosis of cytomegalovirus status by the classifier as highly specific and sensitive. Reported findings show TCR beta sequences accurately forecast HLA-A and HLA-B alleles in most subjects. According to a later analysis, most TCR beta chains associated with CMV appeared HLA-restricted.

Vbeta (60) and Jbeta (13) primers were used in the PCR. The repertoire was sequenced with immunoSEQ multiplex PCR; TCRdb's copy has only in-frame clones and lacks some. The sample holds 130,000 or so clones, around 73% seen once. The CDR3 totals 15 residues. The germline V gene encodes CDR1 SGHNT and CDR2 YYREEE (reference sequence). The ends lost 2 bases at V and 7 bases at J; junction bases unmatched: 6. As to this clone: What it binds is not known.

The sequencing sample was made of PBMCs. The receptor comes from a middle-aged man in good health and CMV-seronegative. The chain couples TRBV5-4 to TRBJ2-4, with 10 bases aligning to TRBD1. This CDR3 is CASSLPGTGANIQYF. The CDR3 DNA sequence: TGTGCCAGCAGCTTACCCGGGACAGGGGCGAACATTCAGTACTTC.